This T cell receptor beta chain was sequenced during a study of blood T cell repertoires in COVID-19. Study overall: Sample material is recorded as cDNA or gDNA derived from T cells, B-cell-depleted T cells, or PBMCs.

In the study's own analysis: It was from reference gene primer amplification that nucleated cell counts were estimated. Only in-frame clones appear in the TCRdb table, and some are missing; sequencing was by immunoSEQ multiplex PCR. V, J and clone size reflect that table, while D and trimming were determined from the DNA. The sample holds fewer than 60,000 clones, around 86% seen once. The V end was cut by 0 bases, the J end by 8 bases, with 16 bases between. The CDR3 length is 15 residues. Per the germline V gene, CDR1 is SGHVS and CDR2 is FQNEAQ. The table lists this clone with a count of one. The TCR sequence derives from a human donor in a cohort sampled during active COVID-19. The specimen sequenced was peripheral blood. This chain uses TRBV7-8 with TRBJ1-2; D not resolved. CDR3 in amino acids: CASSLADPSGRGYTF. The CDR3 DNA reads TGTGCCAGCAGCTTAGCTGACCCCTCAGGAAGGGGCTACACCTTC.